Listed below are T cell receptor beta chains from one sample, sequenced in a study of control samples from healthy donors and cancer patients. Produced via immunoSEQ multiplex PCR; TCRdb's table is partial and in-frame only. The sample shows about 190,000 clones, roughly nine tenths of them seen only once. The sequencing sample was made of blood. These receptors were collected from a man in his thirties or forties in good health. Each CDR3 is given with its conserved first and last residue. The order of the fields is D gene, J gene, V gene, clone size, CDR3 protein, CDR3 DNA. A D gene is named only where the DNA matches it firmly. Clone size is not always given. Where it is, it says once, few, many or a class for expanded clones.

NA | TRBJ1-2 | TRBV15 | NA | CATSRDGSTGGYTF | TGTGCCACCAGCAGAGATGGGTCGACGGGAGGCTACACCTTC
TRBD2 | TRBJ2-5 | TRBV9 | NA | CASSVRPSGGAGETQYF | TGTGCCAGCAGCGTACGGCCCTCGGGAGGGGCGGGAGAGACCCAGTACTTC
NA | TRBJ2-7 | TRBV7-6 | once | CASSLGGDTLGERYF | TGTGCCAGCAGCTTAGGTGGGGACACCCTAGGTGAACGGTACTTC
NA | TRBJ1-2 | TRBV12-3/TRBV12-4 | NA | CASSSASAGYTF | TGTGCCAGCAGTTCCGCCTCGGCCGGCTACACCTTC
NA | TRBJ2-3 | TRBV3-1/TRBV3-2 | NA | CASSRTYVDTQYF | TGTGCCAGCAGCCGGACCTACGTGGATACGCAGTATTTT
TRBD1 | TRBJ1-2 | TRBV6-5 | few | CASLVGQGALYGYTF | TGTGCCAGCTTGGTGGGACAGGGTGCGCTCTATGGCTACACCTTC
NA | TRBJ1-1 | TRBV4-1 | once | CASSLGQRAEAFF | TGCGCCAGCAGCCTAGGACAGAGGGCTGAAGCTTTCTTT
NA | TRBJ1-2 | TRBV18 | NA | CASSPLRRTENNYGYTF | TGTGCCAGCTCACCATTAAGACGGACGGAGAACAACTATGGCTACACCTTC
NA | TRBJ1-2 | TRBV23-1 | NA | CASSQPSRSYTF | TGCGCCAGCAGTCAACCGAGCCGAAGCTACACCTTC
TRBD1 | TRBJ1-1 | TRBV6-5 | NA | CASKLQGTVNTEAFF | TGTGCCAGCAAGCTCCAGGGGACAGTGAACACTGAAGCTTTCTTT
TRBD1 | TRBJ1-2 | TRBV24-1 | once | CATSDPRILRTGDRGRGYTF | TGTGCCACCAGTGACCCGAGAATACTGCGGACAGGGGACAGGGGACGGGGCTACACCTTC
NA | TRBJ2-7 | TRBV2 | once | CASSEIEPYEQYF | TGTGCCAGCAGTGAGATCGAGCCCTACGAGCAGTACTTC
TRBD2 | TRBJ2-1 | TRBV30 | NA | CAWSPWGLAGEQFF | TGTGCCTGGAGTCCCTGGGGACTAGCGGGGGAGCAGTTCTTC
NA | TRBJ1-2 | TRBV6-6 | NA | CASSYMAGTSGYTF | TGTGCCAGCAGTTATATGGCAGGAACGTCTGGCTACACCTTC
NA | TRBJ1-1 | TRBV19 | NA | CASTVDGGKAFF | TGTGCCAGTACCGTGGACGGGGGGAAAGCTTTCTTT
TRBD1 | TRBJ2-7 | TRBV27 | once | CASRRTGAPYEQYF | TGTGCCAGCAGGCGGACAGGGGCCCCCTACGAGCAGTACTTC
NA | TRBJ1-5 | TRBV12-3/TRBV12-4 | NA | CASSLGGQPQHF | TGTGCCAGCAGTTTAGGTGGACAGCCCCAGCATTTT
TRBD1 | TRBJ1-4 | TRBV7-2 | NA | CASSATGRNEKLFF | TGTGCCAGCAGCGCGACAGGGAGGAATGAAAAACTGTTTTTT
NA | TRBJ1-6 | TRBV19 | NA | CASSVRDGPYNSPLHF | TGTGCCAGTAGCGTCCGTGACGGTCCGTATAATTCACCCCTCCACTTT
NA | TRBJ2-3 | TRBV4-2 | NA | CASSPGASGEWADTQYF | TGTGCCAGCAGCCCGGGGGCGAGCGGGGAATGGGCAGATACGCAGTATTTT
TRBD1 | TRBJ1-6 | TRBV18 | NA | CASSYYRGSNSPLHF | TGTGCCAGCTCATATTACAGGGGAAGCAATTCACCCCTCCACTTT
NA | TRBJ1-1 | TRBV27 | NA | CASSLSISGATEAFF | TGTGCCAGCAGTTTATCGATATCTGGGGCAACTGAAGCTTTCTTT
NA | TRBJ2-3 | TRBV25-1 | NA | CASRTTSGRGTDTQYF | TGTGCCAGCAGGACCACCTCGGGGCGCGGCACAGATACGCAGTATTTT
TRBD1 | TRBJ2-6 | TRBV19 | NA | CASSSRTGASSGANVLTF | TGTGCCAGTAGTAGCCGGACAGGGGCCAGCTCTGGGGCCAACGTCCTGACTTTC
NA | TRBJ1-2 | TRBV4-1 | NA | CASSQRESMAAYGYTF | TGCGCCAGCAGCCAACGAGAGTCGATGGCAGCCTATGGCTACACCTTC
NA | TRBJ2-7 | TRBV27 | NA | CASGGLRQRGGEQYF | TGTGCCAGCGGAGGCCTACGGCAACGGGGAGGCGAGCAGTACTTC
TRBD1 | TRBJ2-2 | TRBV6-1 | few | CASSEPGQMTNTGELFF | TGTGCCAGCAGTGAACCGGGACAGATGACTAACACCGGGGAGCTGTTTTTT